The 24 T cell receptor beta chains below come from one sample, sequenced in a study of cytomegalovirus exposure and HLA in healthy donors. Researchers ran the PCR with 60 Vbeta and 13 Jbeta primers. Method: immunoSEQ multiplex PCR; TCRdb's copy keeps in-frame clones and lacks some. Found here are 130,000 or so clones, around 80% of them singletons; the top ten hold around 9.1%. The sample consisted of PBMCs. These receptors all come from a woman between 45 and 60 years old in good health and CMV-seropositive.

This clone occurred a few times. This chain links TRBV2 with TRBJ1-1; tentative D call: TRBD1 (5 bases). Germline V gene data show CDR1 as SNHLY and CDR2 as FYNNEI. The CDR3 is made up of 14 amino acids. The V end was cut by 6 bases, the J end by 1 base, with 12 bases between. The DNA for the CDR3 is TGTGCCAGCAGGGAGGGGCAGCCGAACACTGAAGCTTTCTTT. As protein: CASREGQPNTEAFF.

This clone was counted between two and nine times. V usage is TRBV5-1 and J usage is TRBJ2-2; possible D gene TRBD1, 6 bases. This CDR3 spans 16 amino acids. CDR1 SGHRS and CDR2 YFSETQ come from the germline V gene. Trimming cost V 5 bases and J 5 bases, with 19 bases left between them. The CDR3 coding sequence is TGCGCCAGCAGTTCTGGGGCAGGGGCGACGACCGGGGAGCTGTTTTTT. Translation: CASSSGAGATTGELFF.

This clone was counted only a few times. This chain connects TRBV11-3 to TRBJ1-4; 10 bases line up with TRBD1. Germline CDR1 and CDR2: SGHNT and YENEEA. V shed 5 bases, J shed 6 bases, and the junction held 3 bases outside the gene matches. CDR3 length: 14 residues. The CDR3 DNA sequence: TGTGCCAGCAGCCACGGGACAGGGGATGAAAAACTGTTTTTT. The encoded protein is CASSHGTGDEKLFF.

The CDR3 is CASSFRSSGTQYF. The CDR3 nucleotides are TGTGCCAGCAGCTTCCGCTCTAGCGGGACCCAGTACTTC. The gene calls are TRBV7-8 and TRBJ2-5; 7 nucleotides align to TRBD2. Looked up from germline, CDR1 is SGHVS and CDR2 is FQNEAQ. The CDR3 has 13 amino acids. V shed 3 bases, J shed 7 bases, and the junction held 5 bases outside the gene matches. Together with reference TRBV7-8 and TRBJ2-5, the CDR3 gives the full variable domain: GAGVSQSPRYKVAKRGQDVALRCDPISGHVSLFWYQQALGQGPEFLTYFQNEAQLDKSGLPSDRFFAERPEGSVSTLKIQRTQQEDSAVYLCASSFRSSGTQYFGPGTRLLVL.

The chain employs TRBV7-9 and TRBJ1-4; tentatively, D is TRBD1 (5 bases). V lost 2 bases, J lost 4 bases, and 11 bases lay in between. The CDR3 sequence is 15 residues long. Germline CDR1 reads SEHNR; CDR2 reads FQNEAQ (reference sequence). CDR3 protein: CASSLYGGDNEKLFF. The CDR3 bases are TGTGCCAGCAGCTTATATGGGGGGGATAATGAAAAACTGTTTTTT.

The chain couples TRBV2 to TRBJ1-1, with no clear D. The V end was cut by 8 bases, the J end by 1 base, with 11 bases between. This CDR3 contains 13 residues. CDR1 is SNHLY, CDR2 FYNNEI, per germline. CDR3 protein: CASRGTENTEAFF. CDR3 in DNA: TGTGCCAGCCGGGGAACGGAGAACACTGAAGCTTTCTTT.

The CDR3 spells CASTTGGQWTDTQYF. The CDR3 region has the DNA TGTGCCAGCACAACAGGGGGCCAATGGACAGATACGCAGTATTTT. The chain recombines TRBV6-5 with TRBJ2-3, with 9 bases lining up with TRBD1. Trimming removed 7 bases from V and 3 bases from J; junction bases left unmatched: 8. The CDR3 runs 15 residues. CDR1 MNHEY and CDR2 SVGAGI come from the germline V gene.

This clone was seen more than once but under ten times. Other DNA sequences in this specimen translate into the identical CDR3. This chain links TRBV7-2 with TRBJ1-3; the match to TRBD1 covers 7 bases. Losses at the gene ends were 6 bases for V and 0 bases for J; bases not matched to a gene: 2. CDR1 is SGHTA, CDR2 FQGNSA, per germline. The CDR3 contains 14 residues. The CDR3 coding sequence is TGTGCCAGCAGTAGACAGGGCTCTGGAAACACCATATATTTT. Amino acid sequence: CASSRQGSGNTIYF.

The chain links TRBV19 to TRBJ1-3; 7 bases map to TRBD1. The V gene end was trimmed by 4 bases and the J gene end by 0 bases; junction bases not matched to a gene: 6. The CDR3 runs to 16 residues. Germline loops: CDR1 LNHDA, CDR2 SQIVND (reference sequence). This chain's CDR3 is CASSTRQGLSGNTIYF. In DNA form, the CDR3 reads TGTGCCAGTAGTACCCGACAGGGCCTCTCTGGAAACACCATATATTTT.

This chain connects TRBV7-2 to TRBJ1-2, with D uncertain. The length of the CDR3 is 13 residues. The germline V and J ends were trimmed by 2 bases and 2 bases, with 6 bases remaining between them. The germline V gene encodes CDR1 SGHTA and CDR2 FQGNSA. The CDR3 region is CASSLQQNYGYTF. The CDR3 nucleotides read TGTGCCAGCAGCTTACAACAGAACTATGGCTACACCTTC.

The gene calls are TRBV5-1 and TRBJ1-1, with 8 positions matching TRBD1. CDR1 is SGHRS and CDR2 is YFSETQ in the germline V gene. The CDR3 consists of 15 residues. V lost 4 bases, J lost 7 bases, and 12 bases stayed unmatched. The CDR3 loop is CASSQTTGEGIEAFF. CDR3 bases: TGCGCCAGCAGCCAGACGACAGGGGAGGGAATTGAAGCTTTCTTT.

Here the CDR3 reads CASSLPLSSYNEQFF. The CDR3 nucleotides read TGTGCCAGCAGCTTACCCCTAAGCTCCTACAATGAGCAGTTCTTC. The chain is built from TRBV7-8 and TRBJ2-1; D ambiguous. This CDR3 has 15 amino acids. V dropped 2 bases and J dropped 0 bases, with 8 bases sitting between them. CDR1 SGHVS and CDR2 FQNEAQ come from the germline V gene.

This chain uses TRBV5-1 with TRBJ2-5, with 9 bases fitting TRBD1. With 3 bases clipped from V and 1 base from J, the junction kept 7 bases outside the gene matches. Germline V gene sequence: CDR1 SGHRS, CDR2 YFSETQ. This CDR3 is built from 16 residues. CDR3 nucleotides: TGCGCCAGCAGCTCTTACAGGGGGCCCCCCCAAGAGACCCAGTACTTC. Amino acids: CASSSYRGPPQETQYF.

The V gene is TRBV4-2, the J gene TRBJ2-3, with TRBD2 matching 7 bases. CDR1 is LGHNA, CDR2 YNFKEQ, per germline. Germline trimming cut 0 bases from V and 7 bases from J; bases unmatched to any gene: 10. This CDR3 has 16 residues. The CDR3 DNA reads TGTGCCAGCAGCCAAGACCCGGGGGGAGGGAAACATACGCAGTATTTT. Its translation: CASSQDPGGGKHTQYF.

The genes are TRBV5-1 and TRBJ2-1; D possibly corresponds to TRBD1 (5 bases). The CDR3 spans 16 residues. V was shortened by 3 bases and J by 1 base, with 14 bases between the two germline ends. Germline CDR1 SGHRS, CDR2 YFSETQ. The CDR3 here is CASSYYRAGSYNEQFF. The CDR3 coding sequence is TGCGCCAGCAGCTATTACCGGGCAGGGTCCTACAATGAGCAGTTCTTC. Complete variable domain (other parts from reference TRBV5-1 and TRBJ2-1): KAGVTQTPRYLIKTRGQQVTLSCSPISGHRSVSWYQQTPGQGLQFLFEYFSETQRNKGNFPGRFSGRQFSNSRSEMNVSTLELGDSALYLCASSYYRAGSYNEQFFGPGTRLTVL.

This clone was detected once. The chain couples TRBV28 to TRBJ2-7, with 7 bases lining up with TRBD1. Germline V lookup: CDR1 MDHEN, CDR2 SYDVKM. The CDR3 has 13 residues. The J segment lost 2 bases and the V segment lost 7 bases, leaving 5 bases of the junction unmatched. CDR3 nucleotide sequence: TGTGCCAGCACCCGGGACAGACCCTACGAGCAGTACTTC. Translation: CASTRDRPYEQYF.

The J gene is TRBJ1-6, the V gene TRBV7-2, with TRBD1 identical over 8 bases. CDR1 is SGHTA and CDR2 is FQGNSA in the germline V gene. CDR3 length: 15 residues. V dropped 4 bases and J dropped 7; count of bases not matched to a gene: 6. The CDR3 loop is CASSSTGAENSPLHF. CDR3 nucleotides: TGTGCCAGCAGCTCGACAGGGGCGGAGAATTCACCCCTCCACTTT.

This chain uses TRBV2 with TRBJ2-3; D unresolved. V shed 4 bases and J shed 0 bases, with 5 bases lying between them. CDR3 length equals 13 residues. The V gene's germline CDR1 is SNHLY and CDR2 FYNNEI. In nucleotides, the CDR3 is TGTGCCAGCAGTGCTCTCAGCACAGATACGCAGTATTTT. Protein product: CASSALSTDTQYF.

This clone was detected only once. V and J are TRBV25-1 and TRBJ2-1; 7 bases are shared with TRBD2. The germline V gene encodes CDR1 MGHDK and CDR2 SYGVNS. J was trimmed by 3 bases and V by 8 bases; bases with no gene match: 4. This CDR3 region has 13 residues. CDR3 nucleotide sequence: TGTGCCAGCCGGGACTACATCTACAATGAGCAGTTCTTC. Protein product: CASRDYIYNEQFF.

The rearrangement links TRBV9 to TRBJ1-6; 7 bases fit TRBD1. The germline CDR1 and CDR2 sequences are SGDLS and YYNGEE. Trimming cost V 2 bases and J 5 bases; bases outside gene matches: 1. This CDR3 comprises 14 residues. The CDR3 region is CASSVGQDNSPLHF. The CDR3 coding sequence is TGTGCCAGCAGCGTCGGACAGGATAATTCACCCCTCCACTTT.

The chain has TRBV5-1 and TRBJ2-1, with 9 nucleotides matching TRBD1. The germline CDR1 and CDR2 sequences are SGHRS and YFSETQ. V was clipped by 3 bases and J by 4 bases; unmatched bases: 8. The CDR3 has 16 amino acids. CDR3 coding DNA: TGCGCCAGCAGCTCCGAGTCCGGACAGGGGTACAATGAGCAGTTCTTC. It is translated as CASSSESGQGYNEQFF.

The DNA of the CDR3 is TGTGCCAGCAGCTGGGGACAGGGGAGCTCCTACGAGCAGTACTTC. It yields the protein CASSWGQGSSYEQYF. The chain links TRBV7-2 to TRBJ2-7; 10 nucleotides match TRBD1. CDR1 and CDR2 (germline): SGHTA, FQGNSA. The CDR3 runs to 15 residues. V lost 4 bases and J lost 0; bases outside the gene matches: 3.

The V call is TRBV30, the J call TRBJ1-1; 8 nucleotides line up with TRBD1. Looked up from germline, CDR1 is GTSNPN and CDR2 is SVGIG (reference sequence). The trim removed 0 bases at V and 7 bases at J, leaving 10 bases unmatched. This CDR3 region has 15 residues. The CDR3 sequence: CAWSVLGQAYGEAFF. Here the CDR3 DNA reads TGTGCCTGGAGTGTACTGGGACAGGCCTACGGTGAAGCTTTCTTT.

This chain uses TRBV9 with TRBJ2-4; D gene unclear. Looked up from germline, CDR1 is SGDLS and CDR2 is YYNGEE. CDR3 length: 14 amino acids. Trimming pared 0 bases from V and 6 bases from J, leaving 10 bases between. CDR3 coding DNA: TGTGCCAGCAGCGTAGATGAGATCCGAAACATTCAGTACTTC. Its translation is CASSVDEIRNIQYF.